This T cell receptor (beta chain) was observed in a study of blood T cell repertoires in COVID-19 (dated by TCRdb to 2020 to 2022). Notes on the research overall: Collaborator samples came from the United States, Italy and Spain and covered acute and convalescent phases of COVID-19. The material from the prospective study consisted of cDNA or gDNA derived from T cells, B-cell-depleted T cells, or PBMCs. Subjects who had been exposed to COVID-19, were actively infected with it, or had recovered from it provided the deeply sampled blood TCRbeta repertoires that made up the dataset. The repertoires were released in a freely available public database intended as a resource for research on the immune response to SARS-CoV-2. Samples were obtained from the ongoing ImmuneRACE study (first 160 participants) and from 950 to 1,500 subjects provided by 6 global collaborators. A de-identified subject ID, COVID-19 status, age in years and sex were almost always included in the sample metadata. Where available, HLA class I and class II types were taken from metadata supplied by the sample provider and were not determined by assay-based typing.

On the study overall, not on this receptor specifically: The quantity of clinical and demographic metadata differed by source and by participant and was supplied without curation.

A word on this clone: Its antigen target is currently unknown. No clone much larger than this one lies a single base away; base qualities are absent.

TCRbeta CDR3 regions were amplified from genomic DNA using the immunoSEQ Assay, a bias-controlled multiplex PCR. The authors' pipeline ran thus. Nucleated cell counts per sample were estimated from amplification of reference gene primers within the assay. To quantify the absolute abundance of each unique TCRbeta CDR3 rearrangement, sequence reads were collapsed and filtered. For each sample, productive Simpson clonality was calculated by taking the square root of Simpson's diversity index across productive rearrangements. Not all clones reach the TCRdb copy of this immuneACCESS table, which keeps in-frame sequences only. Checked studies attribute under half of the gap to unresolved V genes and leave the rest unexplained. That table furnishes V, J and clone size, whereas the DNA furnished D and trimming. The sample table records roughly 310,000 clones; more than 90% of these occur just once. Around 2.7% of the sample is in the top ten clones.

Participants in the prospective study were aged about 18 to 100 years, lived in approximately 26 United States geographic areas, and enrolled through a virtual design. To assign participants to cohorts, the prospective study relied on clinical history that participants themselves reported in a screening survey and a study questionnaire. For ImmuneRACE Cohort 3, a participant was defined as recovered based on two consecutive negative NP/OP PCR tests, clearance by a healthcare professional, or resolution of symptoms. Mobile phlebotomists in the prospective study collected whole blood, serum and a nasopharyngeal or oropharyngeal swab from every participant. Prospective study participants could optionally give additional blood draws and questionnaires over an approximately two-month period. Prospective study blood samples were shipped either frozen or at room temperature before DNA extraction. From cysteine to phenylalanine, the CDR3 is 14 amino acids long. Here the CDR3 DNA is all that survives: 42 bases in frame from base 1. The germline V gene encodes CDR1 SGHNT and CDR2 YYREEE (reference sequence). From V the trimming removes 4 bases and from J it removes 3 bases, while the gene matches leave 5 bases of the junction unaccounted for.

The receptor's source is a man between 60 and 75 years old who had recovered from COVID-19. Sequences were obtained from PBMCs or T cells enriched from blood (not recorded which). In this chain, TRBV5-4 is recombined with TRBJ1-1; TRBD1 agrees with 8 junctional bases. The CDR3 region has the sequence CASSQGAGDTEAFF. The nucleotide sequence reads TGTGCCAGCAGCCAGGGGGCTGGGGACACTGAAGCTTTCTTT.